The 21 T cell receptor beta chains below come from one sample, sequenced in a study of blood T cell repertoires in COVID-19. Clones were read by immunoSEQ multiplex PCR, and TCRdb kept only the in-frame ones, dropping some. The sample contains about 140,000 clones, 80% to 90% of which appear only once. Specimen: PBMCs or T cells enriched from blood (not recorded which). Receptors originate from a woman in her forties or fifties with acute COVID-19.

The CDR3 region is CASSPPGTSFGNEQFF. CDR3 nucleotide sequence: TGTGCCAGCTCACCTCCGGGGACTAGCTTTGGGAATGAGCAGTTCTTC. The chain combines TRBV18 with TRBJ2-1; 9 nucleotides match TRBD2. Germline loops: CDR1 KGHSH, CDR2 LQKENI. This CDR3 is built from 16 residues. V lost 3 bases, J lost 7 bases, and 10 bases stayed unmatched.

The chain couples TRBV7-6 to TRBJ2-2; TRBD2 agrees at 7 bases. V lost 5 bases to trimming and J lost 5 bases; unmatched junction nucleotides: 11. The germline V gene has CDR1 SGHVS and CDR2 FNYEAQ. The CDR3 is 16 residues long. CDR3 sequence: CASSPLAQRGTGELFF. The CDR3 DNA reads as TGTGCCAGCAGCCCACTAGCGCAAAGGGGAACCGGGGAGCTGTTTTTT.

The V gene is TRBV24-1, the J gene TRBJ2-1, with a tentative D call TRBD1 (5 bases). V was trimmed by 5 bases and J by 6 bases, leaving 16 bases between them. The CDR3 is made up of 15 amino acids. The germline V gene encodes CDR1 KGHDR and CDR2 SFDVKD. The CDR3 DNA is TGTGCCACCAGTGCCCAGGGAACGGGCCGCAATGAGCAGTTCTTC. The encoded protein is CATSAQGTGRNEQFF.

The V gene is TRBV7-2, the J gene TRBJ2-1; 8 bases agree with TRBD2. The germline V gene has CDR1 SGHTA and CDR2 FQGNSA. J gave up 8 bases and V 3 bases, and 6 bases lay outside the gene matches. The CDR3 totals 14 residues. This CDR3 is CASSFVAGFDEQFF. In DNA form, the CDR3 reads TGTGCCAGCAGCTTTGTAGCGGGATTCGATGAGCAGTTCTTC.

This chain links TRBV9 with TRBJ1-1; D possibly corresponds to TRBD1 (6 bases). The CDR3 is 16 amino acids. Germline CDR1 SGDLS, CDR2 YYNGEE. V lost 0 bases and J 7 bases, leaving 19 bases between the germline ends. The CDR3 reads CASSVEGVTGHGEAFF. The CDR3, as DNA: TGTGCCAGCAGCGTAGAAGGGGTTACAGGGCATGGTGAAGCTTTCTTT.

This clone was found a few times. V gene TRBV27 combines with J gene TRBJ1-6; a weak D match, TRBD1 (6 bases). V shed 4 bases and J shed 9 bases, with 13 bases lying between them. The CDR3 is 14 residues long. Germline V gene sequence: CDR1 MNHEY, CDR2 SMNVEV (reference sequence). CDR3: CASSYRQGSSPLHF. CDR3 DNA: TGTGCCAGCAGTTACCGGCAGGGGAGTTCACCCCTCCACTTT.

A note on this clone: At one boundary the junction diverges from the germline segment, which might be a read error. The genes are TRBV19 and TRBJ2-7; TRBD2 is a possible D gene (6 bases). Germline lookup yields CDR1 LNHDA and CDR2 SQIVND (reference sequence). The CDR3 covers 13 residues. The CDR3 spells CASIDKGAGHLNF. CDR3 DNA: TGTGCCAGTATAGACAAGGGAGCGGGCCACTTAAACTTC.

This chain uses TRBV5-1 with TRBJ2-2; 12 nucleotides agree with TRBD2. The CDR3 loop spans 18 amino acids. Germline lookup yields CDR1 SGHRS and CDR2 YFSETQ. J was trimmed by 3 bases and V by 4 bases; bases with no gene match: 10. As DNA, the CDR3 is TGCGCCAGCAGCCGAACCATGACTAGCGGGAGAGACACCGGGGAGCTGTTTTTT. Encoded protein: CASSRTMTSGRDTGELFF.

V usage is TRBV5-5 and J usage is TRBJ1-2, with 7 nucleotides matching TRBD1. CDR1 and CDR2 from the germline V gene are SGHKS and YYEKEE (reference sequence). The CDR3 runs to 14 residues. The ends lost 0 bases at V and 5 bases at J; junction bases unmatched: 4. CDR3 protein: CASSLEGTEYGYTF. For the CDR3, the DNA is TGTGCCAGCAGCTTGGAAGGGACAGAATATGGCTACACCTTC. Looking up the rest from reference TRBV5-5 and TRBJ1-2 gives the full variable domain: DAGVTQSPTHLIKTRGQQVTLRCSPISGHKSVSWYQQVLGQGPQFIFQYYEKEERGRGNFPDRFSARQFPNYSSELNVNALLLGDSALYLCASSLEGTEYGYTFGSGTRLTVV.

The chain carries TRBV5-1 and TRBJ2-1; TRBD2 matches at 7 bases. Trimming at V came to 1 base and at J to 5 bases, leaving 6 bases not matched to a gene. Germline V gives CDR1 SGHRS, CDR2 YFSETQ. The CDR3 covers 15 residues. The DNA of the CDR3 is TGCGCCAGCAGCTTGCGCGGGGGAGCAGACAATGAGCAGTTCTTC. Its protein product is CASSLRGGADNEQFF. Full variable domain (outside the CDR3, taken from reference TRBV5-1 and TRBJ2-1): KAGVTQTPRYLIKTRGQQVTLSCSPISGHRSVSWYQQTPGQGLQFLFEYFSETQRNKGNFPGRFSGRQFSNSRSEMNVSTLELGDSALYLCASSLRGGADNEQFFGPGTRLTVL.

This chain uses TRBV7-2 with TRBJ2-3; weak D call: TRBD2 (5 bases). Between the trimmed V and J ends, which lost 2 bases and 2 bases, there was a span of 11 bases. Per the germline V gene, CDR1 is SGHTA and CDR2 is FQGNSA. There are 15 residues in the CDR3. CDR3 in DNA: TGTGCCAGCAGCTTACGCGGGCCGCCCACAGATACGCAGTATTTT. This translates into CASSLRGPPTDTQYF.

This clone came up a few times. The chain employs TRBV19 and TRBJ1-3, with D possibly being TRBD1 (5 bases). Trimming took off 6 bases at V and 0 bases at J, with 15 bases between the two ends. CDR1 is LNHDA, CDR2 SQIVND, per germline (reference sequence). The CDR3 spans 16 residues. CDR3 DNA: TGTGCCAGTAGGATGGCGGGGGGGAGCTCTGGAAACACCATATATTTT. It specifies CASRMAGGSSGNTIYF.

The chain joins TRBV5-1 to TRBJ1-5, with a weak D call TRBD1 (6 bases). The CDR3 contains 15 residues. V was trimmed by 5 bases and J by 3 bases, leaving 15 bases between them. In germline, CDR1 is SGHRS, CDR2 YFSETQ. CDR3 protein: CASRETGNFNQPQHF. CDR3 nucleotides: TGCGCCAGCAGAGAAACAGGGAACTTCAATCAGCCCCAGCATTTT.

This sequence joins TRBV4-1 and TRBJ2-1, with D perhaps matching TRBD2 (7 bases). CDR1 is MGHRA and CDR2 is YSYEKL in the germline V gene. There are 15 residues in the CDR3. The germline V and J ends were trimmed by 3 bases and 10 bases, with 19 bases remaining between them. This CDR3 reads CASSHPAGAVGEQFF. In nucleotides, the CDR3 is TGCGCCAGCAGCCACCCGGCGGGGGCAGTGGGCGAGCAGTTCTTC.

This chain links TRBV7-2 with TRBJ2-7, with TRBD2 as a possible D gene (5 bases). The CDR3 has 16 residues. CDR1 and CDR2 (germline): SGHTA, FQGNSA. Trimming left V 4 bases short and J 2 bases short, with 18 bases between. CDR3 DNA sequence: TGTGCCAGCAGCTCTGGCGACTATAAATTAACCTACGAGCAGTACTTC. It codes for CASSSGDYKLTYEQYF.

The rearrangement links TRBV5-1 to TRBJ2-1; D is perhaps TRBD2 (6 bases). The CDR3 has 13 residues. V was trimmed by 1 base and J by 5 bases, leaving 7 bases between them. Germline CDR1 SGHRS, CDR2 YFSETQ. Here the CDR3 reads CASSLLANNEQFF. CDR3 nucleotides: TGCGCCAGCAGCTTGCTAGCGAACAATGAGCAGTTCTTC.

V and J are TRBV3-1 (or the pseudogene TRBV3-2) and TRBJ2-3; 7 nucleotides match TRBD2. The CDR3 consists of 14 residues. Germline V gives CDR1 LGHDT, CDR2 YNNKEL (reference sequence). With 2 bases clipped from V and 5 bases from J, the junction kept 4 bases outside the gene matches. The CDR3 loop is CASSQSGGGDTQYF. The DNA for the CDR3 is TGTGCCAGCAGCCAATCGGGGGGTGGAGATACGCAGTATTTT.

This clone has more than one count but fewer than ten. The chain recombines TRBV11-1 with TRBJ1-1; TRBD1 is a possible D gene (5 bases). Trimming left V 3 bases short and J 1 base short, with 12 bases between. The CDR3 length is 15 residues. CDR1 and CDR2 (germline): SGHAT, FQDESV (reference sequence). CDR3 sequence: CASSLGRARNTEAFF. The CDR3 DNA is TGTGCCAGCAGCTTGGGCAGGGCGAGGAACACTGAAGCTTTCTTT. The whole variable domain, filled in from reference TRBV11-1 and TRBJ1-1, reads EAEVAQSPRYKITEKSQAVAFWCDPISGHATLYWYRQILGQGPELLVQFQDESVVDDSQLPKDRFSAERLKGVDSTLKIQPAELGDSAMYLCASSLGRARNTEAFFGQGTRLTVV.

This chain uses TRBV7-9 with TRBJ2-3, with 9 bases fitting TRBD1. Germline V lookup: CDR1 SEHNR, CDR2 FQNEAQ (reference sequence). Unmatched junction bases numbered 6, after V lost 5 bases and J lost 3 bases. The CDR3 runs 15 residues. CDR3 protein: CASSTRDRATDTQYF. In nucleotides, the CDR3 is TGTGCCAGCAGCACCAGGGACAGGGCGACAGATACGCAGTATTTT.

The CDR3 sequence is CAWTPGANGYTF. In nucleotides, the CDR3 is TGTGCCTGGACCCCAGGGGCGAATGGCTACACCTTC. The chain combines TRBV30 with TRBJ1-2, with D perhaps TRBD1 (6 bases). This CDR3 comprises 12 residues. Between the trimmed V and J ends, which lost 4 bases and 6 bases, there was a span of 12 bases. Germline CDR1 and CDR2: GTSNPN and SVGIG (reference sequence).

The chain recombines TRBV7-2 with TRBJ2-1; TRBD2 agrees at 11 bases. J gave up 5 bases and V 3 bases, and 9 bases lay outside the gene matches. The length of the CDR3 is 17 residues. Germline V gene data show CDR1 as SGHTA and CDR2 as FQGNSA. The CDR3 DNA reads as TGTGCCAGCAGCTTTTCCCCTAGCGGGAGGACCGACAATGAGCAGTTCTTC. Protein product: CASSFSPSGRTDNEQFF.